The 17 T cell receptor beta chains presented below share a single source sample, sequenced in a study of T cell changes during pregnancy in multiple sclerosis. Produced via immunoSEQ multiplex PCR; TCRdb's table is partial and in-frame only. The data show around 70,000 clones, approximately 91% seen once. The sample was peripheral blood, taken in the third trimester of pregnancy. These receptors were obtained from a female donor with multiple sclerosis, enrolled in a pregnancy study.

The chain employs TRBV13 and TRBJ2-1; D is possibly TRBD1 (6 bases). Germline CDR1 PRHDT, CDR2 FYEKMQ (reference sequence). This CDR3 contains 13 residues. V lost 8 bases, J lost 9 bases, and 17 bases lay in between. CDR3 loop: CASEVRGISEQFF. The CDR3 nucleotides read TGTGCCAGCGAGGTGAGGGGGATAAGTGAGCAGTTCTTC.

This clone has a single count. The chain recombines TRBV5-1 with TRBJ2-6; 7 nucleotides align to TRBD1. Germline V gene lookup returns CDR1 SGHRS and CDR2 YFSETQ. The CDR3 covers 18 residues. The V gene end was trimmed by 0 bases and the J gene end by 0 bases; junction bases not matched to a gene: 6. CDR3 in amino acids: CASSLGGTDRSGANVLTF. The CDR3 region has the DNA TGCGCCAGCAGCTTGGGTGGGACAGACCGCTCTGGGGCCAACGTCCTGACTTTC.

The rearrangement links TRBV30 to TRBJ2-7; D is unresolved. This CDR3 comprises 11 residues. CDR1 and CDR2 from the germline V gene are GTSNPN and SVGIG (reference sequence). Trimming took 2 bases from V and 5 from J, leaving 7 bases between them. This CDR3 is CAWSRSNEQYF. CDR3 nucleotide sequence: TGTGCCTGGAGTCGTTCTAACGAGCAGTACTTC.

The genes are TRBV7-3 and TRBJ2-3; 9 positions match TRBD2. There are 16 residues in the CDR3. From germline, CDR1 is SGHTA and CDR2 FQGTGA. V was clipped by 5 bases and J by 5 bases; unmatched bases: 11. CDR3 loop: CASSLMGGGVKDTQYF. CDR3 coding DNA: TGTGCCAGCAGCCTCATGGGCGGGGGGGTCAAAGATACGCAGTATTTT.

The gene calls are TRBV5-1 and TRBJ2-3, with a tentative D call TRBD1 (5 bases). CDR3 size: 13 residues. With 5 bases removed from V and 1 base from J, the gap between germline ends came to 8 bases. CDR1 SGHRS and CDR2 YFSETQ come from the germline V gene. The CDR3 DNA is TGCGCCAGCAGAGGGGCGGGCACAGATACGCAGTATTTT. Protein product: CASRGAGTDTQYF.

The chain links TRBV27 to TRBJ2-3; the match to TRBD1 covers 8 bases. The trim removed 5 bases at V and 1 base at J, leaving 8 bases unmatched. CDR1 is MNHEY, CDR2 SMNVEV, per germline (reference sequence). This CDR3 spans 16 amino acids. The CDR3 reads CASSLNRDRRTDTQYF. CDR3 nucleotide sequence: TGTGCCAGCAGTCTTAACCGGGACAGGCGCACAGATACGCAGTATTTT.

The chain combines TRBV6-1 with TRBJ1-5; 9 bases line up with TRBD1. J lost 4 bases, V lost 8 bases, and 3 bases had no gene match. This CDR3 has 13 residues. Germline assignment: CDR1 MNHNS and CDR2 SASEGT. DNA of the CDR3: TGTGCCAGCGGGGACAGGGTGAATCAGCCCCAGCATTTT. Amino acids: CASGDRVNQPQHF.

The chain carries TRBV7-3 and TRBJ2-2; 7 bases are shared with TRBD1. The CDR3 sequence is 17 residues long. Germline V gene lookup returns CDR1 SGHTA and CDR2 FQGTGA. The trim removed 5 bases at V and 2 bases at J, leaving 11 bases unmatched. For the CDR3, the DNA is TGTGCCAGCAGCCCGCCGACAGGGAGACCCAACACCGGGGAGCTGTTTTTT. Encoded protein: CASSPPTGRPNTGELFF.

The chain joins TRBV30 to TRBJ1-1; D ambiguous. V dropped 1 base and J dropped 7 bases, with 13 bases sitting between them. The germline V gene has CDR1 GTSNPN and CDR2 SVGIG (reference sequence). The CDR3 runs to 13 residues. Here the CDR3 DNA reads TGTGCCTGGAGTGGGGTCAACTATCATGAAGCTTTCTTT. Its translation: CAWSGVNYHEAFF. The full variable domain, rest sourced from reference TRBV30 and TRBJ1-1, is SQTIHQWPATLVQPVGSPLSLECTVEGTSNPNLYWYRQAAGRGLQLLFYSVGIGQISSEVPQNLSASRPQDRQFILSSKKLLLSDSGFYLCAWSGVNYHEAFFGQGTRLTVV.

The CDR3 sequence: CASSLEGGTEAFF. The CDR3 region has the DNA TGCGCCAGCAGCTTGGAAGGGGGCACTGAAGCTTTCTTT. J is TRBJ1-1 and V is TRBV5-1, with D possibly being TRBD1 (6 bases). Between the trimmed V and J ends, which lost 0 bases and 4 bases, there was a span of 7 bases. The CDR3 runs 13 residues. The germline gives CDR1 SGHRS, CDR2 YFSETQ.

The V and J genes are TRBV28 and TRBJ1-4, with 9 bases identical to TRBD1. Trimming at V came to 6 bases and at J to 7 bases, leaving 12 bases not matched to a gene. The CDR3 is 16 residues long. Germline assignment: CDR1 MDHEN and CDR2 SYDVKM. CDR3 nucleotide sequence: TGTGCCAGCAGCTACTTAACAGGGGGCTCGGGTGAAAAACTGTTTTTT. Amino acids: CASSYLTGGSGEKLFF.

This clone was counted a single time. The V and J genes are TRBV15 and TRBJ2-7; D is perhaps TRBD2 (7 bases). V dropped 1 base and J dropped 4 bases, with 20 bases sitting between them. CDR1 is LNHNV, CDR2 YYDKDF, per germline (reference sequence). This CDR3 contains 17 residues. In DNA, the CDR3 is TGTGCCACCAGCAGAGGAGGGGCTTTGCGGGGGCTATACGAGCAGTACTTC. It translates to CATSRGGALRGLYEQYF. The variable domain in full, completed from reference TRBV15 and TRBJ2-7, reads DAMVIQNPRYQVTQFGKPVTLSCSQTLNHNVMYWYQQKSSQAPKLLFHYYDKDFNNEADTPDNFQSRRPNTSFCFLDIRSPGLGDTAMYLCATSRGGALRGLYEQYFGPGTRLTVT.

The rearrangement links TRBV27 to TRBJ2-7, with D possibly matching TRBD2 (5 bases). This CDR3 has 16 amino acids. V dropped 3 bases and J dropped 0 bases, with 15 bases sitting between them. CDR1 is MNHEY, CDR2 SMNVEV, per germline (reference sequence). In DNA, the CDR3 is TGTGCCAGCAGTTTTCGGGGAGTACATAACTCCTACGAGCAGTACTTC. This gives the protein CASSFRGVHNSYEQYF.

About this clone itself: One junction end disagrees with the germline gene, perhaps due to a read error. This chain joins TRBV9 and TRBJ1-6, with 9 bases matching TRBD1. Germline V gives CDR1 SGDLS, CDR2 YYNGEE. This CDR3 has 18 residues. The CDR3 DNA reads TGTGCCAGCAGCCTGGGGGGACAGGGACGGGGGGAGAATTCACTCCTCCACTTT. Its protein is CASSLGGQGRGENSLLHF.

CDR3 DNA: TGTGCCAGCAGTGATAGGTTTCAGGCTGAGCAGTTCTTC. Translation gives CASSDRFQAEQFF. The rearrangement links TRBV6-1 to TRBJ2-1; D is unresolved. Trimming left V 3 bases short and J 9 bases short, with 12 bases between. The germline V gene has CDR1 MNHNS and CDR2 SASEGT. The CDR3 totals 13 residues.

The chain has TRBV12-5 and TRBJ1-1, with D tentatively TRBD1 (6 bases). Germline V gives CDR1 LGHNT, CDR2 FRNRAP. The CDR3 spans 16 residues. The V end lost 7 bases, the J end lost 1 base, and 19 bases lay between the germline ends. CDR3 sequence (DNA): TGTGCTAGTGCCCTGGGTGGTGGGACACCGAACACTGAAGCTTTCTTT. Protein product: CASALGGGTPNTEAFF.

The chain is built from TRBV30 and TRBJ1-3, with D uncertain. Germline CDR1 reads GTSNPN; CDR2 reads SVGIG (reference sequence). V was cut by 4 bases and J by 4 bases, with 8 bases left in between. The CDR3 has 12 amino acids. CDR3 nucleotides: TGTGCCTGGATCTTTCAGGGAAACACCATATATTTT. It encodes CAWIFQGNTIYF.